The present T cell receptor (beta chain) was sequenced within a study of T-cell memory formation after mild COVID-19. Study-level information: Clustering of TCRs was largely donor specific.

The V gene lost 6 bases and the J gene lost 0 bases, with 12 bases spanning the gap. Germline-derived CDR1 and CDR2 are MNHEY and SMNVEV (reference sequence). CDR3 length: 14 amino acids. This clonotype showed up just a few times. From the 5' RACE reads, TCRdb called clonotypes with MiXCR, one entry per CDR3 protein. The sample lists fewer than 700,000 distinct CDR3 sequences; about a fifth were seen once. The sequencing sample was made of PBMCs or a T cell subset sorted from them (not recorded which). The gene calls are TRBV27 and TRBJ2-7, with a possible D match to TRBD1 (5 bases). This sequence was found in an adult woman who had mild COVID-19 (a few samples of this study predate the infection). Cell type and time point are not known. DNA of the CDR3: TGTGCCAGCAGCCCGTCCAGGGTCTCCTACGAGCAGTACTTC. Translating gives CASSPSRVSYEQYF.